This T cell receptor beta chain was identified during a study of early T cells in non-severe SARS-CoV-2 infection. In this sample, this clonotype turned up many times. Compared with germline, one end of the junction differs, possibly owing to a read error. One entry per CDR3 protein results from TCRdb running MiXCR on the 5' RACE reads. The sample lists under 50,000 distinct CDR3 sequences; around 5.6% were seen once. The V gene's germline CDR1 is MRHNA and CDR2 SNTAGT. The CDR3 is 13 residues long. The source is an adult who was a healthcare worker with PCR-confirmed SARS-CoV-2 infection or an uninfected control (not recorded which). The sequenced sample consisted of whole blood. The chain uses TRBV6-4 and TRBJ2-3; D unresolved. CDR3 coding DNA: TGTGCCAGCAGCATGGAGAGCACAGATACACAGTATTTT. Its translation: CASSMESTDTQYF.